This record concerns one T cell receptor (beta chain) sequence. This CDR3 contains 14 residues. The germline V gene encodes CDR1 SNHLY and CDR2 FYNNEI. The V and J ends lost 8 bases and 8 bases, in that order; junction bases with no gene match: 8. The data were produced by immunoSEQ multiplex PCR, yet TCRdb's version contains in-frame clones alone and is incomplete. The sample includes 50,000 to 65,000 clones, 88% of them seen just once. The data were taken from a study of T cell changes during pregnancy in multiple sclerosis. The receptor comes from a female donor with multiple sclerosis, enrolled in a pregnancy study. The sample in question was CD4+ T cells from peripheral blood mononuclear cells, obtained in the third trimester of pregnancy. J is TRBJ2-2 and V is TRBV2, with TRBD1 matching 10 bases. For the CDR3, the DNA is TGTGCCAGCCGCTTGGGACAGGGGAGTGGGGAGCTGTTTTTT. This sequence encodes CASRLGQGSGELFF.